Reported below is one TCR beta chain. The data originate from a study of blood T cell repertoires in COVID-19. Study-wide context: Nucleic acid was either cDNA or gDNA, and it came from T cells, B-cell-depleted T cells, or PBMCs.

In the authors' workflow: How many nucleated cells were present was estimated from reference gene primer amplification. Libraries were prepared by immunoSEQ multiplex PCR; TCRdb keeps only in-frame clonotypes and omits some of them. D and trimming were read from the DNA, whereas the V and J calls and clone size are those reported in that table. Of under 85,000 clones listed, 70% to 90% are singletons. V was clipped by 8 bases and J by 8 bases; unmatched bases: 11. This CDR3 comprises 15 residues. Per the germline V gene, CDR1 is MNHEY and CDR2 is SVGAGI. The receptor was derived from a human donor in a cohort sampled during active COVID-19. The J gene is TRBJ2-2, the V gene TRBV6-5, with 10 bases matching TRBD2. The sequenced sample was peripheral blood. The chain's CDR3 is CASGDSGGARGELFF. CDR3 nucleotide sequence: TGTGCCAGCGGGGACAGCGGGGGGGCAAGAGGGGAGCTGTTTTTT.